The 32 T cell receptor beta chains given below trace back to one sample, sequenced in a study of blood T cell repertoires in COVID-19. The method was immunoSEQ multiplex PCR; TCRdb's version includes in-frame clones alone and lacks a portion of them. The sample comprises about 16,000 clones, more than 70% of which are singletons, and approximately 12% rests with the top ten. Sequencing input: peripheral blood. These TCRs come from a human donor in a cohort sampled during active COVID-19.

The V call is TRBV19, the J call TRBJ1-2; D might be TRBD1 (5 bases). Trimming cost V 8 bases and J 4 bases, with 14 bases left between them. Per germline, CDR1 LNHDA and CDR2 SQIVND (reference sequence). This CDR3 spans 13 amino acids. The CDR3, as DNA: TGTGCCAGTTGGGGGGGGACCTCCTATGGCTACACCTTC. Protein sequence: CASWGGTSYGYTF.

In DNA, the CDR3 is TGTGCCAGCAGCCCGGGGCTAGCGAGTAGCACAGATACGCAGTATTTT. Residues: CASSPGLASSTDTQYF. The chain employs TRBV5-4 and TRBJ2-3; D perhaps matches TRBD2 (6 bases). Germline V CDR1 and CDR2: SGHNT, YYREEE (reference sequence). V was shortened by 4 bases and J by 0 bases, with 15 bases between the two germline ends. This CDR3 comprises 16 residues.

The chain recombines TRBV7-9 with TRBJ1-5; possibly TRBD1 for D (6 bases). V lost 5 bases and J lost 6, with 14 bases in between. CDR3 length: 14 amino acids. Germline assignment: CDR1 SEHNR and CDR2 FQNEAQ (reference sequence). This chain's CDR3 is CASSVGGQGQPQHF. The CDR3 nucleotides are TGTGCCAGCAGCGTGGGGGGGCAGGGTCAGCCCCAGCATTTT.

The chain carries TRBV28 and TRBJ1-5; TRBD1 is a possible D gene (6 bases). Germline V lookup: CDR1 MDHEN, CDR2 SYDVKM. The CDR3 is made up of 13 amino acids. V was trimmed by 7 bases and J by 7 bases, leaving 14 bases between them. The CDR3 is CASTSGGGQPQHF. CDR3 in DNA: TGTGCCAGCACCTCTGGGGGGGGCCAGCCCCAGCATTTT.

The CDR3 region is CASSVGGTGVVYEQYF. CDR3 sequence (DNA): TGTGCCAGCAGCGTTGGGGGTACAGGGGTAGTCTACGAGCAGTACTTC. The V gene is TRBV9, the J gene TRBJ2-7, with TRBD1 matching over 7 bases. With 2 bases clipped from V and 3 bases from J, the junction kept 11 bases outside the gene matches. CDR1 and CDR2 from the germline V gene are SGDLS and YYNGEE. The CDR3 has 16 amino acids. The variable domain in full, with the rest retrieved from reference TRBV9 and TRBJ2-7, is DSGVTQTPKHLITATGQRVTLRCSPRSGDLSVYWYQQSLDQGLQFLIQYYNGEERAKGNILERFSAQQFPDLHSELNLSSLELGDSALYFCASSVGGTGVVYEQYFGPGTRLTVT.

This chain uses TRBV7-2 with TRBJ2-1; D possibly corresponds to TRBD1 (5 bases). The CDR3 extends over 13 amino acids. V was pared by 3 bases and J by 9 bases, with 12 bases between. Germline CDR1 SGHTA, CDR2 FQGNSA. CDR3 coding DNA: TGTGCCAGCAGCTTGCGCAGGGAAGGTGAGCAGTTCTTC. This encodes CASSLRREGEQFF.

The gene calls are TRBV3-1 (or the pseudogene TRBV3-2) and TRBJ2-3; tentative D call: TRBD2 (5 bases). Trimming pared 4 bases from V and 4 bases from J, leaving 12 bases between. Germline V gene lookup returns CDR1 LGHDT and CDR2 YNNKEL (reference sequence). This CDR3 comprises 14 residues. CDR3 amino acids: CASSPGLRPDTQYF. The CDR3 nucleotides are TGTGCCAGCAGCCCGGGATTGCGCCCAGATACGCAGTATTTT.

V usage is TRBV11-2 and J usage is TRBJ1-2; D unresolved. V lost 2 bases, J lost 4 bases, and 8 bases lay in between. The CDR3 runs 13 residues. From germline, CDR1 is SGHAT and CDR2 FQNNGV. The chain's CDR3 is CASSLSGSYGYTF. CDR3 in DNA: TGTGCCAGCAGCTTATCGGGGTCCTATGGCTACACCTTC.

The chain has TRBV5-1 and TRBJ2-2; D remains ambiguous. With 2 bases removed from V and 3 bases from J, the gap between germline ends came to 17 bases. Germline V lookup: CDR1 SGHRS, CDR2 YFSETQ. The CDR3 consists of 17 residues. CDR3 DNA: TGCGCCAGCAGCTTCCCGGTCGGGTCCCTAGACACCGGGGAGCTGTTTTTT. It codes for CASSFPVGSLDTGELFF.

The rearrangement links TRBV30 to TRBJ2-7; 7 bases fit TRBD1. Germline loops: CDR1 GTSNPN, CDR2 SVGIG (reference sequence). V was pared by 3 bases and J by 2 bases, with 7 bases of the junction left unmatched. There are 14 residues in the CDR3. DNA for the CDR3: TGTGCCTGGAGCCTCGGGACAGCTACCTACGAGCAGTACTTC. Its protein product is CAWSLGTATYEQYF.

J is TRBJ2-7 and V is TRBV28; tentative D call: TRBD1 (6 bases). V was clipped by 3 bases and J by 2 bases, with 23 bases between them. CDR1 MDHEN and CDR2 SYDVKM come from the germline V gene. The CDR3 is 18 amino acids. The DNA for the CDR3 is TGTGCCAGCAGTTTCCCGAATCCGGGACAATTGTCGGCCTACGAGCAGTACTTC. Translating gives CASSFPNPGQLSAYEQYF.

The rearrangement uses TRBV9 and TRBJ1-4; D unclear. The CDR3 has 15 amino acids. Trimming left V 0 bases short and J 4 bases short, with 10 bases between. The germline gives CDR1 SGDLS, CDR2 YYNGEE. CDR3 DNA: TGTGCCAGCAGCGTAGGAACGCAGGATAATGAAAAACTGTTTTTT. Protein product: CASSVGTQDNEKLFF.

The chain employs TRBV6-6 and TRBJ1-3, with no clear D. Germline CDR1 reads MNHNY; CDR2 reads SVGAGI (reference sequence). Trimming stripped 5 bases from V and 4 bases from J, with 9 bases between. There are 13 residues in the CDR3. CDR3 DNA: TGTGCCAGCAGTCCCAACTCGGGAAACACCATATATTTT. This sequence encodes CASSPNSGNTIYF.

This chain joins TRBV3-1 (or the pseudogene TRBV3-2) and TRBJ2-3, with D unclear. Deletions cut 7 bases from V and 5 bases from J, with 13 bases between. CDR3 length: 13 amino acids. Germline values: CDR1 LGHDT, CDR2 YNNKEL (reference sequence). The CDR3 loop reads CASNKWQEDTQYF. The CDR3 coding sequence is TGTGCCAGCAACAAATGGCAGGAAGATACGCAGTATTTT.

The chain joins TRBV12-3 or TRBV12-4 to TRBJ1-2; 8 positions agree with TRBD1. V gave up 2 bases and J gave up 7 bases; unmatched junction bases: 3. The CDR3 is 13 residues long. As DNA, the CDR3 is TGTGCCAGCAGTTTACGACAGGGGTCTGGCTACACCTTC. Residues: CASSLRQGSGYTF.

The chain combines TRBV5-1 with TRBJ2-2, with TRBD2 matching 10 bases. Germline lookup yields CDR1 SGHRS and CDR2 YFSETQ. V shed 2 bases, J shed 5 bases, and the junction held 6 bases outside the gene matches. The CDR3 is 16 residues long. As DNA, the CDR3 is TGCGCCAGCAGCTTAAGGACTAGCGGTGGTACCGGGGAGCTGTTTTTT. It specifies CASSLRTSGGTGELFF.

The CDR3: CASSPGGGNYGYTF. In DNA form, the CDR3 reads TGTGCCAGCAGCCCTGGAGGGGGCAACTATGGCTACACCTTC. The chain combines TRBV5-4 with TRBJ1-2; TRBD1 matches 7 bases. Per the germline V gene, CDR1 is SGHNT and CDR2 is YYREEE (reference sequence). The junction had 5 bases not matched to a gene; V was cut back by 4 bases and J by 2 bases. CDR3 length equals 14 residues.

The CDR3 DNA is TGCGCCAGCAGCCAAGATCAACACCTCACTGAAGCTTTCTTT. Translation gives CASSQDQHLTEAFF. The chain links TRBV4-3 to TRBJ1-1; D gene uncertain. CDR1 LGHNA and CDR2 YSLEER come from the germline V gene. Trimming removed 0 bases at V and 4 bases at J, with 9 bases between. The CDR3 is 14 residues long.

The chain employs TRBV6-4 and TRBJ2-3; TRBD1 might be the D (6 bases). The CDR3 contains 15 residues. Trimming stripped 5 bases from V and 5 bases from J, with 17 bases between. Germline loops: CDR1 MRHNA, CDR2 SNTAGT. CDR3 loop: CASSPFQGHLDTQYF. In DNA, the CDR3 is TGTGCCAGCAGTCCTTTCCAGGGGCATTTAGATACGCAGTATTTT.

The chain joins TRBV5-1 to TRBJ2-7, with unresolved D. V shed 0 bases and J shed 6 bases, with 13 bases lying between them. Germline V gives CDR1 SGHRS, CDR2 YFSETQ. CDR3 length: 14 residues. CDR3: CASSLEQSAVEQYF. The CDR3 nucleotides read TGCGCCAGCAGCTTGGAACAGTCCGCTGTCGAGCAGTACTTC.

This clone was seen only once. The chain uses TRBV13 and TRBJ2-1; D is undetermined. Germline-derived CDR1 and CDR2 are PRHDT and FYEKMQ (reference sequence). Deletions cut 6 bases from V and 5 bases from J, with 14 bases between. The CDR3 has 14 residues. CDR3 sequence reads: CASRRLALHNEQFF. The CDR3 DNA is TGTGCCAGCAGGAGGCTGGCCCTCCACAATGAGCAGTTCTTC.

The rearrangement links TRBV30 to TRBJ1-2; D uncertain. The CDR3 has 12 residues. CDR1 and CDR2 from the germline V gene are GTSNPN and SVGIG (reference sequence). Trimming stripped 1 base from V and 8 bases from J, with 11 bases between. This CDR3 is CAWSGAGGGYTF. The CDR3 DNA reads TGTGCCTGGAGTGGGGCAGGCGGGGGCTACACCTTC. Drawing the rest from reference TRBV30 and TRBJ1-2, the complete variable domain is SQTIHQWPATLVQPVGSPLSLECTVEGTSNPNLYWYRQAAGRGLQLLFYSVGIGQISSEVPQNLSASRPQDRQFILSSKKLLLSDSGFYLCAWSGAGGGYTFGSGTRLTVV.

CDR3 residues: CAWTGGVYGYTF. DNA for the CDR3: TGTGCCTGGACAGGGGGCGTCTATGGCTACACCTTC. The chain links TRBV30 to TRBJ1-2; 8 bases agree with TRBD1. CDR3 length equals 12 residues. CDR1 and CDR2 from the germline V gene are GTSNPN and SVGIG (reference sequence). The V and J ends lost 4 bases and 4 bases, in that order; junction bases with no gene match: 2. Variable domain in full (rest from reference TRBV30 and TRBJ1-2): SQTIHQWPATLVQPVGSPLSLECTVEGTSNPNLYWYRQAAGRGLQLLFYSVGIGQISSEVPQNLSASRPQDRQFILSSKKLLLSDSGFYLCAWTGGVYGYTFGSGTRLTVV.

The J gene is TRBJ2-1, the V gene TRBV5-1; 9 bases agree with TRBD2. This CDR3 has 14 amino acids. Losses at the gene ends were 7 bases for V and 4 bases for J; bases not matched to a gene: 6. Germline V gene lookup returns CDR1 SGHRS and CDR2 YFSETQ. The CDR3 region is CASGVAGAYNEQFF. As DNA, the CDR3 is TGCGCCAGCGGCGTAGCGGGGGCTTACAATGAGCAGTTCTTC.

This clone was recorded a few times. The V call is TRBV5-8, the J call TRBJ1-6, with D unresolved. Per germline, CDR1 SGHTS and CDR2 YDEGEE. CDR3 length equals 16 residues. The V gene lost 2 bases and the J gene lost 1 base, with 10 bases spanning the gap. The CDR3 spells CASSFPSLSYNSPLHF. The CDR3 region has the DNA TGTGCCAGCAGCTTTCCTAGTTTGTCCTATAATTCACCCCTCCACTTT.

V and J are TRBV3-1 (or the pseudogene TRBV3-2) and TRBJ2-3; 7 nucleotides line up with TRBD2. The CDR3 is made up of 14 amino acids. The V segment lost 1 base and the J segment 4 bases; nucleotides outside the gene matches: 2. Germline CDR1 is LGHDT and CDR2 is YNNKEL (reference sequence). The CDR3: CASSQVGGSDTQYF. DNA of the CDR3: TGTGCCAGCAGCCAAGTGGGAGGGTCAGATACGCAGTATTTT.

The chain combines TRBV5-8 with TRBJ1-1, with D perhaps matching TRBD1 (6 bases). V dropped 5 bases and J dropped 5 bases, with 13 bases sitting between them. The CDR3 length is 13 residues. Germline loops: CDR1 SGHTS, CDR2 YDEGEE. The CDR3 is CASRPRGGTEAFF. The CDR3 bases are TGTGCCAGCAGGCCTAGGGGGGGGACTGAAGCTTTCTTT.

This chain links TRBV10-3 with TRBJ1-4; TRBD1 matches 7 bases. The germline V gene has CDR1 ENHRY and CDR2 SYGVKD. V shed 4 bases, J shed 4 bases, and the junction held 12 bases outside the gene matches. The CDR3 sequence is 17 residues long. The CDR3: CAISGQDRRNNNEKLFF. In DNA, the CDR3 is TGTGCCATCAGTGGCCAGGACAGGCGCAACAATAATGAAAAACTGTTTTTT.

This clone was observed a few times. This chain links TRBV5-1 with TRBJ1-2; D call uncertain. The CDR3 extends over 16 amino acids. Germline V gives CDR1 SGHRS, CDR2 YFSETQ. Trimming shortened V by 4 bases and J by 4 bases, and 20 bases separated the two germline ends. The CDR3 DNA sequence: TGCGCCAGCAGCGGGTCAGATAGCGGATACGGCTATGGCTACACCTTC. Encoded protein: CASSGSDSGYGYGYTF.

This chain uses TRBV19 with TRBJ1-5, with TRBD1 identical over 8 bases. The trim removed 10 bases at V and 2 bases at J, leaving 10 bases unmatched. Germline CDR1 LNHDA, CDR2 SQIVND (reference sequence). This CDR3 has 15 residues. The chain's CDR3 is CATWTGWGGNQPQHF. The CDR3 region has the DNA TGTGCCACCTGGACAGGGTGGGGAGGCAATCAGCCCCAGCATTTT. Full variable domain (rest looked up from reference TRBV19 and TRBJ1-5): DGGITQSPKYLFRKEGQNVTLSCEQNLNHDAMYWYRQDPGQGLRLIYYSQIVNDFQKGDIAEGYSVSREKKESFPLTVTSAQKNPTAFYLCATWTGWGGNQPQHFGDGTRLSIL.

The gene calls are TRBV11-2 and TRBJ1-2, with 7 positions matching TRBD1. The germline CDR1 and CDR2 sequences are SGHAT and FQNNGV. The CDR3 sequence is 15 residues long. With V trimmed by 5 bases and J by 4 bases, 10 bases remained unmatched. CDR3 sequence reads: CASSRQGGTFYGYTF. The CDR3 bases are TGTGCCAGCAGCCGACAGGGCGGGACCTTCTATGGCTACACCTTC.

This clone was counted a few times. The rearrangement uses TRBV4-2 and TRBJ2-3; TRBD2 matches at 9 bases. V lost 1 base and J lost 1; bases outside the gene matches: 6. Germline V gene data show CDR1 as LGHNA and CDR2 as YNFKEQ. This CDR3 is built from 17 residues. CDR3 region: CASSQVASGDRTDTQYF. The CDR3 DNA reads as TGTGCCAGCAGCCAAGTGGCTAGCGGGGATCGCACAGATACGCAGTATTTT.